This T cell receptor beta chain was identified during a study of PD-1 blockade in classical Hodgkin lymphoma. The ends were cut back, 6 bases at V and 8 bases at J, with 10 bases in the middle. This CDR3 region has 11 residues. Germline CDR1 and CDR2: MDHEN and SYDVKM. All patients experienced relapse after autologous stem cell transplantation, and brentuximab vedotin exposure was variable. Classifying best responses yielded complete response, partial response or progressive disease. Assay used: immunoSEQ multiplex PCR; TCRdb lists only in-frame clones, some missing. The sample contains about 14,000 clones, approximately 77% of which appear only once.

Sample: peripheral blood mononuclear cells (PBMCs), taken at baseline. The sequence derives from a human donor with classical Hodgkin lymphoma. The rearrangement joins TRBV28 to TRBJ1-1; perhaps TRBD1 as D (6 bases). CDR3 loop: CASSRDREAFF. CDR3 sequence (DNA): TGTGCCAGCAGCCGAGACAGGGAAGCTTTCTTT.